This TCR beta chain was sequenced in a study of spatial heterogeneity in lung cancer. At least ten counts were recorded for this clonotype. This sample's time point: blood at routine non-recurrence follow-up after resection. TCRdb reanalysed the 5' RACE reads using MiXCR and keeps one entry per CDR3 protein. The sample contains 40,000 to 45,000 distinct CDR3 sequences, about 22% of which appear only once. Trimming removed 3 bases from V and 0 bases from J, with 11 bases in between. Germline-derived CDR1 and CDR2 are KGHDR and SFDVKD. The CDR3 length is 16 residues. Sequenced material: PBMCs, taken at follow-up. The genes are TRBV24-1 and TRBJ2-1, with TRBD2 as a possible D gene (5 bases). The receptor comes from a female donor with early-stage non-small cell lung cancer. The CDR3 here is CATSDVTGSSYNEQFF. CDR3 coding DNA: TGTGCCACCAGTGATGTGACTGGGAGCTCCTACAATGAGCAGTTCTTC.